A single sample gave rise to the 21 T cell receptor beta chains below, sequenced in a study of response to subunit inactivated influenza vaccine. TCRdb itself ran the RT-PCR reads through MiXCR, one entry per CDR3 protein. The sample gives 450,000 to 550,000 distinct CDR3 sequences, 25% of which show up once; approximately 1.9% is in the top ten. Sample: CD4+ T cells sorted from PBMCs, taken about 5 days after vaccination. Every receptor here comes from a man in his forties or fifties who received an inactivated influenza vaccine.

The chain couples TRBV20-1 to TRBJ2-1; D not certain. This CDR3 comprises 11 residues. The germline V gene encodes CDR1 DFQATT and CDR2 SNEGSKA (reference sequence). The V gene lost 6 bases and the J gene lost 8 bases, with 11 bases spanning the gap. CDR3 sequence reads: CSAALNHEQFF. The CDR3 DNA is TGCAGTGCGGCATTAAATCATGAGCAGTTCTTC.

There are a few counts of this clonotype. The rearrangement uses TRBV29-1 and TRBJ2-5; TRBD1 or TRBD2 may be the D gene (5 bases each). V dropped 4 bases and J dropped 2 bases, with 11 bases sitting between them. The CDR3 length is 13 residues. Germline assignment: CDR1 SQVTM and CDR2 ANQGSEA. This CDR3 reads CSVAGRNQETQYF. The CDR3, as DNA: TGCAGCGTTGCGGGGCGGAATCAAGAGACCCAGTACTTC.

The chain recombines TRBV7-2 with TRBJ1-2; no firm D call. Germline CDR1 is SGHTA and CDR2 is FQGNSA. V lost 5 bases to trimming and J lost 0 bases, with 22 bases between them. This CDR3 comprises 18 residues. The CDR3 DNA reads as TGTGCCAGCAGCCTTAGCGTGGGCAGACCTACCTCTAACTATGGCTACACCTTC. It is translated as CASSLSVGRPTSNYGYTF.

V usage is TRBV7-2 and J usage is TRBJ2-1; 8 bases agree with TRBD2. CDR3 length: 15 residues. The V gene end was trimmed by 1 base and the J gene end by 7 bases; junction bases not matched to a gene: 6. Germline V gene sequence: CDR1 SGHTA, CDR2 FQGNSA. CDR3 sequence reads: CASSLVFGGGNEQFF. The CDR3 nucleotides read TGTGCCAGCAGCTTAGTTTTTGGCGGGGGGAATGAGCAGTTCTTC.

The chain uses TRBV10-3 and TRBJ2-1; D is perhaps TRBD1 or TRBD2 (5 bases each). Per germline, CDR1 ENHRY and CDR2 SYGVKD. The V end lost 7 bases, the J end lost 10 bases, and 14 bases lay between the germline ends. The CDR3 contains 12 residues. Written as DNA, the CDR3 is TGTGCCATCACTAGCCTCGAGGGGGAGCAGTTCTTC. Translation: CAITSLEGEQFF.

This clonotype was observed a handful of times. V and J are TRBV20-1 and TRBJ2-7; 8 bases map to TRBD1. Germline CDR1 reads DFQATT; CDR2 reads SNEGSKA (reference sequence). The J segment lost 2 bases and the V segment lost 7 bases, leaving 7 bases of the junction unmatched. The CDR3 spans 13 residues. In nucleotides, the CDR3 is TGCAGTGTTGGGACAGGCACTCCCTACGAGCAGTACTTC. Encoded protein: CSVGTGTPYEQYF.

The CDR3, as DNA: TGTGCCAGCAGCCTACGGACAAGGTACAATGAGCAGTTCTTC. Amino acid sequence: CASSLRTRYNEQFF. The chain couples TRBV7-9 to TRBJ2-1; TRBD1 might be the D (5 bases). The CDR3 has 14 amino acids. Looked up from germline, CDR1 is SEHNR and CDR2 is FQNEAQ (reference sequence). V was trimmed by 5 bases and J by 4 bases, leaving 12 bases between them.

The chain couples TRBV7-2 to TRBJ2-4, with D perhaps matching TRBD2 (5 bases). The length of the CDR3 is 16 residues. Germline-derived CDR1 and CDR2 are SGHTA and FQGNSA. V was trimmed by 0 bases and J by 9 bases, leaving 18 bases between them. Here the CDR3 DNA reads TGTGCCAGCAGCTTAGCCCCGGGAACACCTGGAGGCATTCAGTACTTC. Residues: CASSLAPGTPGGIQYF.

This clonotype was observed a few times. The chain recombines TRBV7-2 with TRBJ1-1; D ambiguous. The CDR3 totals 15 residues. Germline-derived CDR1 and CDR2 are SGHTA and FQGNSA. V gave up 1 base and J gave up 5 bases, with 14 bases separating them. The CDR3 is CASSLGLLLETEAFF. As DNA, the CDR3 is TGTGCCAGCAGCTTAGGGTTACTTTTGGAGACTGAAGCTTTCTTT.

This clonotype has more than one count but fewer than ten. The CDR3 is CSVSGIYTDTQYF. As DNA, the CDR3 is TGCAGCGTGTCCGGGATATACACAGATACGCAGTATTTT. The chain carries TRBV29-1 and TRBJ2-3, with a possible D match to TRBD2 (5 bases). The V end was cut by 6 bases, the J end by 2 bases, with 12 bases between. Germline-derived CDR1 and CDR2 are SQVTM and ANQGSEA. The CDR3 covers 13 residues.

In this sample, this clonotype turned up many times. V usage is TRBV29-1 and J usage is TRBJ2-1; TRBD2 aligns across 8 bases. CDR3 length: 14 amino acids. Germline CDR1 reads SQVTM; CDR2 reads ANQGSEA. V gave up 2 bases and J gave up 4 bases; unmatched junction bases: 4. The CDR3 here is CSVEIAGNYNEQFF. For the CDR3, the DNA is TGCAGCGTTGAAATAGCGGGGAATTACAATGAGCAGTTCTTC.

In its sample, this clonotype was seen a few times. The chain links TRBV6-1 to TRBJ2-7; D might be TRBD1 (6 bases). The CDR3 consists of 14 residues. V lost 7 bases to trimming and J lost 3 bases, with 16 bases between them. In germline, CDR1 is MNHNS, CDR2 SASEGT. CDR3 sequence reads: CASNPGIGGYEQYF. The CDR3 DNA sequence: TGTGCCAGCAACCCCGGGATAGGGGGCTACGAGCAGTACTTC.

The rearrangement links TRBV6-1 to TRBJ2-1; 9 nucleotides match TRBD1. Per germline, CDR1 MNHNS and CDR2 SASEGT. V trimming: 5 bases; J trimming: 3 bases; junction bases outside the gene matches: 8. The CDR3 sequence is 16 residues long. The CDR3 nucleotides read TGTGCCAGCAGTACGCTCGACAGGGGGTACTACAATGAGCAGTTCTTC. Amino acids: CASSTLDRGYYNEQFF.

This clonotype was counted a few times. This chain connects TRBV2 to TRBJ2-7; 10 bases line up with TRBD1. Trimming at V came to 6 bases and at J to 3 bases, leaving 11 bases not matched to a gene. Germline V lookup: CDR1 SNHLY, CDR2 FYNNEI. This CDR3 has 16 amino acids. CDR3 DNA: TGTGCCAGCAGGGCAAGGAGCGGGACAGGGGTCTACGAGCAGTACTTC. This translates into CASRARSGTGVYEQYF.

This clonotype was seen a few times. The gene calls are TRBV20-1 and TRBJ1-1, with D possibly being TRBD1 (5 bases). With 2 bases removed from V and 1 base from J, the gap between germline ends came to 17 bases. Germline CDR1 and CDR2: DFQATT and SNEGSKA (reference sequence). CDR3 length: 16 residues. The chain's CDR3 is CSARNRLGRSNTEAFF. Written as DNA, the CDR3 is TGCAGTGCTAGAAATCGATTGGGACGGTCGAACACTGAAGCTTTCTTT.

The chain carries TRBV7-2 and TRBJ2-7; 7 positions match TRBD2. The CDR3 runs 14 residues. Germline CDR1 is SGHTA and CDR2 is FQGNSA. V was clipped by 1 base and J by 4 bases; unmatched bases: 4. Here the CDR3 DNA reads TGTGCCAGCAGCTTAGTCCGGGAGGCTTACGAGCAGTACTTC. Its translation is CASSLVREAYEQYF.

V is TRBV12-3 or TRBV12-4 and J is TRBJ1-1, with a possible D match to TRBD1 (5 bases). The CDR3 is 17 residues long. The V end was cut by 7 bases, the J end by 1 base, with 22 bases between. Here the CDR3 DNA reads TGTGCCAGCAACCCTGTGGGGGATTGGGTTCGGAACACTGAAGCTTTCTTT. It encodes CASNPVGDWVRNTEAFF.

This clonotype was detected only a few times. Here the CDR3 reads CATSDFGLAGQETQYF. The CDR3 coding sequence is TGTGCCACCAGTGATTTCGGGCTAGCGGGACAAGAGACCCAGTACTTC. The V and J genes are TRBV24-1 and TRBJ2-5; the match to TRBD2 covers 9 bases. V lost 1 base and J lost 2; bases outside the gene matches: 4. Germline V gene data show CDR1 as KGHDR and CDR2 as SFDVKD. This CDR3 comprises 16 residues.

The chain recombines TRBV20-1 with TRBJ2-7, with TRBD1 matching 12 bases. Trimming at V came to 1 base and at J to 7 bases, leaving 5 bases not matched to a gene. This CDR3 spans 14 amino acids. Germline V gives CDR1 DFQATT, CDR2 SNEGSKA (reference sequence). CDR3 nucleotides: TGCAGTGCTAGAGGGGGACAGGGGGCGAAAGAGCAGTACTTC. It encodes CSARGGQGAKEQYF.

This clonotype was recorded a few times. This sequence joins TRBV29-1 and TRBJ2-1; D is undetermined. In germline, CDR1 is SQVTM, CDR2 ANQGSEA. Trimming left V 4 bases short and J 5 bases short, with 12 bases between. The CDR3 loop spans 13 amino acids. The chain's CDR3 is CSVAKRTNNEQFF. DNA of the CDR3: TGCAGCGTTGCGAAGCGAACCAACAATGAGCAGTTCTTC.

This clonotype occurred a few times. The V gene is TRBV12-3 or TRBV12-4, the J gene TRBJ2-7; D is perhaps TRBD2 (6 bases). V lost 4 bases, J lost 5 bases, and 15 bases lay in between. This CDR3 has 14 residues. The CDR3 is CASSYPGLRNEQYF. The DNA for the CDR3 is TGTGCCAGCAGTTACCCGGGACTTCGGAACGAGCAGTACTTC.